This entry lists 29 T cell receptor beta chains sequenced from one sample in a study of blood T cell repertoires in COVID-19. Produced via immunoSEQ multiplex PCR; TCRdb's table is partial and in-frame only. The repertoire holds about 310,000 clones, with around nine tenths as singletons. Sequencing input: PBMCs or T cells enriched from blood (not recorded which). The receptor source for this set is a woman aged 40-49 years who had recovered from COVID-19.

CDR3 protein: CASSFQGTEAFF. CDR3 nucleotide sequence: TGTGCCAGCAGTTTTCAGGGGACTGAAGCTTTCTTT. V is TRBV27 and J is TRBJ1-1, with D maybe TRBD1 (6 bases). Germline V gene sequence: CDR1 MNHEY, CDR2 SMNVEV (reference sequence). This CDR3 region has 12 residues. The V gene lost 3 bases and the J gene lost 5 bases, with 7 bases spanning the gap.

J is TRBJ2-3 and V is TRBV19, with 10 bases identical to TRBD2. V was pared by 11 bases and J by 4 bases, with 9 bases of the junction left unmatched. This CDR3 comprises 14 residues. Germline V gene lookup returns CDR1 LNHDA and CDR2 SQIVND (reference sequence). CDR3 sequence (DNA): TGTGCCCCTTGGGAGCGGGGGGGCCCAGATACGCAGTATTTT. This sequence encodes CAPWERGGPDTQYF.

The CDR3 spells CATSRDLSGAGTQYF. The CDR3 nucleotides are TGTGCCACCAGCAGAGATTTGTCGGGAGCCGGTACGCAGTATTTT. The chain employs TRBV15 and TRBJ2-3; D is perhaps TRBD2 (6 bases). In germline, CDR1 is LNHNV, CDR2 YYDKDF (reference sequence). The CDR3 contains 15 residues. Trimming took 0 bases from V and 8 from J, leaving 15 bases between them.

A single count supports this clone. CDR3 in DNA: TGCGCCAGCAGCCCCGGGGGAGCGGGAGCGCTCGGGGCCGATGAGCAGTTCTTC. It translates to CASSPGGAGALGADEQFF. The gene calls are TRBV4-1 and TRBJ2-1; 8 bases line up with TRBD2. V dropped 4 bases and J dropped 8; count of bases not matched to a gene: 19. CDR1 and CDR2 from the germline V gene are MGHRA and YSYEKL. The CDR3 length is 18 residues.

This chain connects TRBV16 to TRBJ2-7; 9 bases map to TRBD1. The CDR3 runs to 15 residues. CDR1 is KGHSY and CDR2 is FQNENV in the germline V gene. V shed 4 bases and J 1 base; nucleotides not matched to a gene: 5. CDR3: CASSRSGQGSYEQYF. The CDR3 nucleotides are TGTGCCAGCAGCCGTTCGGGACAGGGATCCTACGAGCAGTACTTC.

The CDR3 spells CASSPTGGEYAFF. For the CDR3, the DNA is TGTGCCAGCTCACCTACAGGGGGCGAGTACGCTTTCTTT. The V call is TRBV18, the J call TRBJ1-1; 9 bases agree with TRBD1. J lost 11 bases, V lost 3 bases, and 7 bases had no gene match. Per the germline V gene, CDR1 is KGHSH and CDR2 is LQKENI. The CDR3 is 13 residues long.

This clone was detected once. The CDR3 is CASSPSPGINEQYF. CDR3 coding DNA: TGTGCCAGCAGCCCGTCCCCGGGTATCAACGAGCAGTACTTC. The chain employs TRBV11-2 and TRBJ2-7; D gene uncertain. Trimming pared 5 bases from V and 5 bases from J, leaving 16 bases between. The CDR3 is made up of 14 amino acids. Germline CDR1 reads SGHAT; CDR2 reads FQNNGV.

The chain is built from TRBV11-2 and TRBJ2-1; 8 nucleotides match TRBD2. CDR1 and CDR2 from the germline V gene are SGHAT and FQNNGV. The CDR3 has 16 amino acids. Trimming cost V 0 bases and J 2 bases; bases outside gene matches: 3. The CDR3 DNA reads as TGTGCCAGCAGCTTAGAAACTAGCGGTACCTACAATGAGCAGTTCTTC. Residues: CASSLETSGTYNEQFF.

The chain uses TRBV4-3 and TRBJ2-5; D not resolved. The CDR3 runs 13 residues. V lost 4 bases and J 5 bases, leaving 11 bases between the germline ends. The germline gives CDR1 LGHNA, CDR2 YSLEER. CDR3 residues: CASSPTQLETQYF. CDR3 nucleotide sequence: TGCGCCAGCAGCCCCACACAGCTTGAGACCCAGTACTTC.

The chain links TRBV5-5 to TRBJ1-1, with 10 positions matching TRBD1. The V gene's germline CDR1 is SGHKS and CDR2 YYEKEE (reference sequence). The CDR3 extends over 15 amino acids. Losses at the gene ends were 2 bases for V and 4 bases for J; bases not matched to a gene: 5. CDR3 DNA sequence: TGTGCCAGCAGCTTTGTAGGACAGGGGGGCACTGAAGCTTTCTTT. Translating gives CASSFVGQGGTEAFF. Together with reference TRBV5-5 and TRBJ1-1, the CDR3 gives the full variable domain: DAGVTQSPTHLIKTRGQQVTLRCSPISGHKSVSWYQQVLGQGPQFIFQYYEKEERGRGNFPDRFSARQFPNYSSELNVNALLLGDSALYLCASSFVGQGGTEAFFGQGTRLTVV.

V and J are TRBV5-1 and TRBJ1-4; 9 nucleotides line up with TRBD1. Germline loops: CDR1 SGHRS, CDR2 YFSETQ. This CDR3 region has 17 residues. V shed 2 bases and J 0 bases; nucleotides not matched to a gene: 5. The CDR3 DNA is TGCGCCAGCAGCTTTCGGGGACAGGGAACAACTAATGAAAAACTGTTTTTT. Translated, it gives CASSFRGQGTTNEKLFF.

This chain connects TRBV23-1 to TRBJ1-6; TRBD1 matches at 8 bases. TRBV23-1 belongs to the ORF category, with a function that is uncertain. The CDR3 is made up of 16 amino acids. Trimming removed 4 bases from V and 7 bases from J; junction bases left unmatched: 9. The DNA for the CDR3 is TGCGCCAGCAGTCGGGGTAGGGGACAGGAGAATTCACCCCTCCACTTT. Its protein product is CASSRGRGQENSPLHF.

The V and J genes are TRBV2 and TRBJ2-5; 8 bases agree with TRBD2. The ends lost 3 bases at V and 11 bases at J; junction bases unmatched: 8. Germline lookup yields CDR1 SNHLY and CDR2 FYNNEI. The CDR3 has 13 residues. DNA of the CDR3: TGTGCCAGCAGTGATTACGTAGCGGGGCCTCAGTACTTC. Its translation: CASSDYVAGPQYF.

There are a few counts of this clone. CDR3 sequence reads: CASSLKFGGGNTQYF. DNA for the CDR3: TGTGCCAGCAGCTTAAAATTTGGGGGCGGTAATACGCAGTATTTT. The rearrangement links TRBV7-3 to TRBJ2-3, with a weak D call TRBD1 (6 bases). The CDR3 is 15 residues long. The germline V and J ends were trimmed by 1 base and 7 bases, with 15 bases remaining between them. Germline CDR1 SGHTA, CDR2 FQGTGA.

This clone was counted a few times. The CDR3 here is CSVVFLGQGFEQYF. The CDR3 DNA follows: TGCAGCGTTGTCTTTTTGGGACAGGGTTTCGAGCAGTACTTC. The chain combines TRBV29-1 with TRBJ2-7; 9 bases fit TRBD1. Trimming at V came to 4 bases and at J to 6 bases, leaving 10 bases not matched to a gene. The CDR3 runs to 14 residues. The germline V gene encodes CDR1 SQVTM and CDR2 ANQGSEA.

This chain connects TRBV6-4 to TRBJ1-1; tentative D call: TRBD1 (6 bases). CDR1 is MRHNA and CDR2 is SNTAGT in the germline V gene. The V end lost 2 bases, the J end lost 3 bases, and 10 bases lay between the germline ends. The CDR3 runs to 14 residues. The CDR3 region is CASSDDRFDTEAFF. In nucleotides, the CDR3 is TGTGCCAGCAGTGACGACAGGTTTGACACTGAAGCTTTCTTT.

The chain carries TRBV27 and TRBJ2-5; 9 nucleotides align to TRBD1. With V trimmed by 6 bases and J by 4 bases, 6 bases remained unmatched. The length of the CDR3 is 14 residues. Germline V lookup: CDR1 MNHEY, CDR2 SMNVEV (reference sequence). The DNA of the CDR3 is TGTGCCAGCAGCGGACAGGGGAGAGGAGAGACCCAGTACTTC. Its protein product is CASSGQGRGETQYF.

J is TRBJ1-2 and V is TRBV7-3; 8 bases map to TRBD1. CDR1 is SGHTA and CDR2 is FQGTGA in the germline V gene. The ends lost 1 base at V and 7 bases at J; junction bases unmatched: 5. This CDR3 comprises 14 residues. The CDR3 loop reads CASSLNGQGGGYTF. In DNA, the CDR3 is TGTGCCAGCAGCTTAAATGGACAGGGTGGTGGCTACACCTTC. Variable domain in full (rest from reference TRBV7-3 and TRBJ1-2): GAGVSQTPSNKVTEKGKYVELRCDPISGHTALYWYRQSLGQGPEFLIYFQGTGAADDSGLPNDRFFAVRPEGSVSTLKIQRTERGDSAVYLCASSLNGQGGGYTFGSGTRLTVV.

The chain uses TRBV7-2 and TRBJ1-6; 7 nucleotides match TRBD1. Germline V CDR1 and CDR2: SGHTA, FQGNSA. Germline trimming cut 5 bases from V and 4 bases from J; bases unmatched to any gene: 8. The CDR3 extends over 16 amino acids. The CDR3 sequence is CASSRDSLSYNSPLHF. The CDR3 DNA sequence: TGTGCCAGCAGCCGGGACAGCCTCTCTTATAATTCACCCCTCCACTTT.

This chain links TRBV2 with TRBJ1-1, with D maybe TRBD1 (6 bases). This CDR3 contains 17 residues. The V end lost 6 bases, the J end lost 1 base, and 21 bases lay between the germline ends. Germline lookup yields CDR1 SNHLY and CDR2 FYNNEI. CDR3 nucleotides: TGTGCCAGCAGGCTGGACAGTAAGCCTATAACGAACACTGAAGCTTTCTTT. This encodes CASRLDSKPITNTEAFF.

The chain combines TRBV11-3 with TRBJ2-7, with 7 nucleotides matching TRBD1. J lost 3 bases, V lost 5 bases, and 7 bases had no gene match. The germline V gene has CDR1 SGHNT and CDR2 YENEEA. The CDR3 is 14 amino acids. Here the CDR3 reads CASSRRGSDYEQYF. The CDR3 DNA reads TGTGCCAGCAGCCGCAGGGGGTCTGACTACGAGCAGTACTTC.

This chain uses TRBV11-2 with TRBJ1-6; 10 bases map to TRBD1. With 5 bases clipped from V and 7 bases from J, the junction kept 5 bases outside the gene matches. CDR1 and CDR2 (germline): SGHAT, FQNNGV. This CDR3 has 15 amino acids. In nucleotides, the CDR3 is TGTGCCAGCAGCCCCGGGACAGGGGCCAATTCACCCCTCCACTTT. Protein product: CASSPGTGANSPLHF. Filled out from reference TRBV11-2 and TRBJ1-6, the complete variable domain reads EAGVAQSPRYKIIEKRQSVAFWCNPISGHATLYWYQQILGQGPKLLIQFQNNGVVDDSQLPKDRFSAERLKGVDSTLKIQPAKLEDSAVYLCASSPGTGANSPLHFGNGTRLTVT.

In its sample, this clone was seen once. The V call is TRBV11-2, the J call TRBJ1-2; a weak D match, TRBD1 (6 bases). Germline CDR1 and CDR2: SGHAT and FQNNGV. V gave up 1 base and J gave up 3 bases, with 15 bases separating them. CDR3 length: 16 residues. The CDR3 coding sequence is TGTGCCAGCAGCTTAGTAGGGGCAGGGGTTGACTATGGCTACACCTTC. Protein: CASSLVGAGVDYGYTF.

This chain uses TRBV7-2 with TRBJ2-1, with 8 bases matching TRBD1. Germline CDR1 SGHTA, CDR2 FQGNSA. After removal of 5 bases from V and 8 bases from J, the junction contained 5 bases not matched to a gene. The CDR3 spans 13 residues. CDR3 bases: TGTGCCAGCAGCGTGGGGACAGGAGATGAGCAGTTCTTC. Translating gives CASSVGTGDEQFF. Together with reference TRBV7-2 and TRBJ2-1, the CDR3 gives the full variable domain: GAGVSQSPSNKVTEKGKDVELRCDPISGHTALYWYRQSLGQGLEFLIYFQGNSAPDKSGLPSDRFSAERTGGSVSTLTIQRTQQEDSAVYLCASSVGTGDEQFFGPGTRLTVL.

This clone showed up just once. V usage is TRBV3-1 (or the pseudogene TRBV3-2) and J usage is TRBJ2-3, with 11 bases matching TRBD2. V gave up 10 bases and J gave up 5 bases; unmatched junction bases: 17. Germline V gene sequence: CDR1 LGHDT, CDR2 YNNKEL (reference sequence). The CDR3 has 17 residues. The CDR3 DNA reads as TGTGCCACCAGGGGGCCTTTAGCGGGAGGGCCGGGAGATACGCAGTATTTT. This codes for CATRGPLAGGPGDTQYF.

A single count supports this clone. The V call is TRBV18, the J call TRBJ2-7; 7 bases align to TRBD2. Germline CDR1 KGHSH, CDR2 LQKENI. The CDR3 length is 16 residues. With 0 bases clipped from V and 3 bases from J, the junction kept 8 bases outside the gene matches. The CDR3 coding sequence is TGTGCCAGCTCACCACCGGCTAGCGGTCTTTTCTACGAGCAGTACTTC. Its protein product is CASSPPASGLFYEQYF.

The rearrangement joins TRBV11-1 to TRBJ1-1, with TRBD1 identical over 10 bases. Germline lookup yields CDR1 SGHAT and CDR2 FQDESV (reference sequence). This CDR3 spans 14 amino acids. Trimming cost V 4 bases and J 2 bases; bases outside gene matches: 1. The CDR3 loop is CASSWDRGNTEAFF. CDR3 nucleotides: TGTGCCAGCAGCTGGGACAGGGGTAACACTGAAGCTTTCTTT.

This rearrangement joins TRBV12-5 to TRBJ2-2; 7 bases are shared with TRBD2. The germline V gene has CDR1 LGHNT and CDR2 FRNRAP. Trimming took 0 bases from V and 5 from J; bases not matched to a gene: 18. The CDR3 contains 20 residues. CDR3: CASGLVQAGVGVSGTGELFF. The CDR3 coding sequence is TGTGCTAGTGGTTTGGTACAGGCGGGAGTGGGAGTAAGTGGGACCGGGGAGCTGTTTTTT.

This clone has only one observation. The V and J genes are TRBV10-3 and TRBJ2-6; D is possibly TRBD1 (6 bases). The ends were cut back, 6 bases at V and 0 bases at J, with 12 bases in the middle. This CDR3 spans 16 amino acids. CDR1 is ENHRY and CDR2 is SYGVKD in the germline V gene. The CDR3 DNA sequence: TGTGCCATCAGGCCAGGGACACTCTCTGGGGCCAACGTCCTGACTTTC. Its protein is CAIRPGTLSGANVLTF.